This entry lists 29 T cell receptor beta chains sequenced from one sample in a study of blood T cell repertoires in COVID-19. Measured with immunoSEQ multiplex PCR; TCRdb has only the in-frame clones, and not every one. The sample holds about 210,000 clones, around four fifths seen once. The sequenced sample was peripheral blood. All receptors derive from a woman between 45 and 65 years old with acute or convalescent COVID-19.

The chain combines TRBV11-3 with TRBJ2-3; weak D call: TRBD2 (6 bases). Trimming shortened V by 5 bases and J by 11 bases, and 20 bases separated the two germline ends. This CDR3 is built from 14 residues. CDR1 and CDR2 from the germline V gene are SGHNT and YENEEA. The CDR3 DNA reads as TGTGCCAGCAGCACCCCCGGGGGTGCAGGGATGCAGTATTTT. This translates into CASSTPGGAGMQYF.

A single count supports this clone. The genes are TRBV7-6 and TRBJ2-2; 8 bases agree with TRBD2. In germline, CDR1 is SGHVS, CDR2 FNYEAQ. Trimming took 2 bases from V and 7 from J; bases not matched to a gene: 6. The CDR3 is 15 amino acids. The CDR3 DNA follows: TGTGCCAGCAGCTTACTCGGGACTAGTATCGGGGAGCTGTTTTTT. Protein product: CASSLLGTSIGELFF.

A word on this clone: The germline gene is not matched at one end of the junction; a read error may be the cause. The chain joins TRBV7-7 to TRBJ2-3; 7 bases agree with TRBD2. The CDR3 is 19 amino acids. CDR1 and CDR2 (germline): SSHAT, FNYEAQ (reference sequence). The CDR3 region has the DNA TGTGCTAGCAGCCTACGATCTGGGGAGGGCCGCCATAACACAGATACGCAGTATTTT. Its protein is CASSLRSGEGRHNTDTQYF.

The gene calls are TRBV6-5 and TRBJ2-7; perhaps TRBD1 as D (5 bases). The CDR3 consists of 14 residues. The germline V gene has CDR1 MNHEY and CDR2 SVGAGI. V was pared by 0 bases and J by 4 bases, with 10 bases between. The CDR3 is CASSYSLRGYEQYF. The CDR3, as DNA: TGTGCCAGCAGTTACTCGTTAAGGGGTTACGAGCAGTACTTC.

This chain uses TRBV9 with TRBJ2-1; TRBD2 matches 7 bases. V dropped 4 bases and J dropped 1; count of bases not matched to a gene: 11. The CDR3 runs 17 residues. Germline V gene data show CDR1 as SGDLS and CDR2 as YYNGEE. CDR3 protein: CASSPRAGRGSYNEQFF. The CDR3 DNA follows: TGTGCCAGCAGCCCCCGAGCGGGGCGGGGGTCCTACAATGAGCAGTTCTTC.

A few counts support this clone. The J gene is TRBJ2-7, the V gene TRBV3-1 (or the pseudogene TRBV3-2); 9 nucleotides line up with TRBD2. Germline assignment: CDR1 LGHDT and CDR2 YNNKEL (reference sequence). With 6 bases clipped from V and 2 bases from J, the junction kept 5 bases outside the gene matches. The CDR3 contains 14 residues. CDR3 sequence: CASRPSGITYEQYF. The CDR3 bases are TGTGCCAGCAGACCTAGCGGGATAACCTACGAGCAGTACTTC.

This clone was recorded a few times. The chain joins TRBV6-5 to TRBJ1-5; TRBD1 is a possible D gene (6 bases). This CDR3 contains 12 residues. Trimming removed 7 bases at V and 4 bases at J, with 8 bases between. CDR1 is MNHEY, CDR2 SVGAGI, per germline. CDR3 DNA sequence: TGTGCCAGCACGCAGGGGAATCAGCCCCAGCATTTT. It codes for CASTQGNQPQHF.

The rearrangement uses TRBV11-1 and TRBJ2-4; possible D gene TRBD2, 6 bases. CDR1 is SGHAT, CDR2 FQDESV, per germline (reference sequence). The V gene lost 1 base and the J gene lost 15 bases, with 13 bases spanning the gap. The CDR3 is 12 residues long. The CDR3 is CASSLDGTEGYF. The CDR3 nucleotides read TGTGCCAGCAGCTTAGATGGCACGGAGGGGTACTTC. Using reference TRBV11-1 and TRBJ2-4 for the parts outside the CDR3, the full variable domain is EAEVAQSPRYKITEKSQAVAFWCDPISGHATLYWYRQILGQGPELLVQFQDESVVDDSQLPKDRFSAERLKGVDSTLKIQPAELGDSAMYLCASSLDGTEGYFGAGTRLSVL.

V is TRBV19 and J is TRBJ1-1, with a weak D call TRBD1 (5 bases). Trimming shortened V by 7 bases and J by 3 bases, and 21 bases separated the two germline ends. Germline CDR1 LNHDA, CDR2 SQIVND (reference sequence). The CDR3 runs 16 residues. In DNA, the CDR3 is TGTGCCAGTACGTTCTTTGTCGGCGGGGGGTACACTGAAGCTTTCTTT. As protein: CASTFFVGGGYTEAFF.

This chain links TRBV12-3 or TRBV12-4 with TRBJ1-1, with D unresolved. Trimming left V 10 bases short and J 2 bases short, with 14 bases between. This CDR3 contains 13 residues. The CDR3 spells CATQRTGNTEAFF. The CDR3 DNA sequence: TGTGCCACCCAGAGGACGGGAAACACTGAAGCTTTCTTT.

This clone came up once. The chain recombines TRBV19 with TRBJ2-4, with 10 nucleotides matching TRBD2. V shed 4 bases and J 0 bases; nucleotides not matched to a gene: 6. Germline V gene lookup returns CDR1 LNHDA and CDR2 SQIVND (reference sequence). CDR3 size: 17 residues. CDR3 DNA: TGTGCCAGTAGTACTAGCGGGAGCCCCCAAGCCAAAAACATTCAGTACTTC. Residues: CASSTSGSPQAKNIQYF.

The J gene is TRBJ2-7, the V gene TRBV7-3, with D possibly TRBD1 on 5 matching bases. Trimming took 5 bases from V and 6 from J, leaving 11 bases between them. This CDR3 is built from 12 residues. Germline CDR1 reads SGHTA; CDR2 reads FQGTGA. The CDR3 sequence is CASSPTGVEQYF. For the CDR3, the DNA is TGTGCCAGCAGCCCTACAGGAGTCGAGCAGTACTTC.

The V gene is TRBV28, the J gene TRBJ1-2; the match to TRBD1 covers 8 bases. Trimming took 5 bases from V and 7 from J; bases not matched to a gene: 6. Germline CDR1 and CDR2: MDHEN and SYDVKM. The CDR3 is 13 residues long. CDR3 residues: CASSIPGQGGYTF. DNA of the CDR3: TGTGCCAGCAGTATACCTGGACAGGGTGGCTACACCTTC.

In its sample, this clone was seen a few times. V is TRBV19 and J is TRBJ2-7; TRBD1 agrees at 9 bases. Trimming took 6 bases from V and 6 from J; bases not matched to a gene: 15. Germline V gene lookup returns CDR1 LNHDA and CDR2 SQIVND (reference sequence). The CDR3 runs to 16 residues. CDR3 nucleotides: TGTGCCAGTAGCTCATTGGGGGGACAGGGCAACGGCGAGCAGTACTTC. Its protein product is CASSSLGGQGNGEQYF.

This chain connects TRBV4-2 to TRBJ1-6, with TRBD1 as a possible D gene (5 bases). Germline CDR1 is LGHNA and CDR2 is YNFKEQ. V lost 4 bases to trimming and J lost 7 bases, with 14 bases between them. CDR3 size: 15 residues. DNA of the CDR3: TGTGCCAGCAGCCCCTCTCGACAGAAAAATTCACCCCTCCACTTT. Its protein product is CASSPSRQKNSPLHF.

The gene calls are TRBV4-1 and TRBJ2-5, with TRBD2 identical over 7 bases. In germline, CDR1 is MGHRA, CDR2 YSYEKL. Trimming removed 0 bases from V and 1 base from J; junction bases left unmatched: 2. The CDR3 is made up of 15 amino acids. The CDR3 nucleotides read TGCGCCAGCAGCCAAGACCCTAGCGGCCAAGAGACCCAGTACTTC. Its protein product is CASSQDPSGQETQYF.

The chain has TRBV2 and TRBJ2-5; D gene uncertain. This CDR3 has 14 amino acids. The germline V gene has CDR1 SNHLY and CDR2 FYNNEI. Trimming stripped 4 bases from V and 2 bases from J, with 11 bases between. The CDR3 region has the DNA TGTGCCAGCAGTGCAGCGCCCCGGCAAGAGACCCAGTACTTC. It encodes CASSAAPRQETQYF.

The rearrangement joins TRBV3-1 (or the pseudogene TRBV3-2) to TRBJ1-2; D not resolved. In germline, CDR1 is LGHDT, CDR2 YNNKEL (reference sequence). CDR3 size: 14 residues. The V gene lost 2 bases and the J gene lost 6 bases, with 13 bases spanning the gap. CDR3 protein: CASSQSGGWDGYTF. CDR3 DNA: TGTGCCAGCAGCCAATCCGGAGGGTGGGATGGCTACACCTTC.

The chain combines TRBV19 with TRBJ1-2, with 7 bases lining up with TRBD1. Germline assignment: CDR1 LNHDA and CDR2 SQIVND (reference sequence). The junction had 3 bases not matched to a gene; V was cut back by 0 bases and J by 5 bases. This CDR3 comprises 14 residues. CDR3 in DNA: TGTGCCAGTAGTATAGAGGGACAGAGATATGGCTACACCTTC. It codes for CASSIEGQRYGYTF.

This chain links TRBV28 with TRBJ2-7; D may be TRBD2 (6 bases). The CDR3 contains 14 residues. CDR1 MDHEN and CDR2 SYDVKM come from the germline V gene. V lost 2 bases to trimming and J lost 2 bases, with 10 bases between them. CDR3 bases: TGTGCCAGCAGTTTAGGAGGGGTCCCCTACGAGCAGTACTTC. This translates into CASSLGGVPYEQYF.

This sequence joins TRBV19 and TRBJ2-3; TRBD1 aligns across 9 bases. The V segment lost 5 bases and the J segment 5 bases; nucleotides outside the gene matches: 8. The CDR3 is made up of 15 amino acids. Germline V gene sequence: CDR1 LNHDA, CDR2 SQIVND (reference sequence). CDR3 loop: CASSFGQGYGDTQYF. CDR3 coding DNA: TGTGCCAGTAGTTTCGGACAGGGGTATGGAGATACGCAGTATTTT. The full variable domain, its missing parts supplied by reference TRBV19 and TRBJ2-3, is DGGITQSPKYLFRKEGQNVTLSCEQNLNHDAMYWYRQDPGQGLRLIYYSQIVNDFQKGDIAEGYSVSREKKESFPLTVTSAQKNPTAFYLCASSFGQGYGDTQYFGPGTRLTVL.

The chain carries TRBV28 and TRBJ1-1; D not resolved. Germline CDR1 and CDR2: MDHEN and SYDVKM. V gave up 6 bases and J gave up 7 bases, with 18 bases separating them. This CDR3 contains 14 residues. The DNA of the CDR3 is TGTGCCAGCAGGCGGAGGGCCCGGTGGGGTGAAGCTTTCTTT. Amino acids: CASRRRARWGEAFF.

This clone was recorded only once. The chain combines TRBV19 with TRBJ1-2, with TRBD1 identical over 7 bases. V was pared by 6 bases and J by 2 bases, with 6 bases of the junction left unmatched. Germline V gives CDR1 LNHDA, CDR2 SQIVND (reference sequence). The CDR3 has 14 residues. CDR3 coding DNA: TGTGCCAGTAGGCCGGGACAGCTCAACTATGGCTACACCTTC. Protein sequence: CASRPGQLNYGYTF. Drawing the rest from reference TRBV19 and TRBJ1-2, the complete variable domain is DGGITQSPKYLFRKEGQNVTLSCEQNLNHDAMYWYRQDPGQGLRLIYYSQIVNDFQKGDIAEGYSVSREKKESFPLTVTSAQKNPTAFYLCASRPGQLNYGYTFGSGTRLTVV.

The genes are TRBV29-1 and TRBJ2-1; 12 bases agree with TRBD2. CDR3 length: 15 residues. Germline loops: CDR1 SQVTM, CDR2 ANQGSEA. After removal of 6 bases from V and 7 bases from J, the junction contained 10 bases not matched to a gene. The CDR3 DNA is TGCAGCGTCGGAAGTCTAGCGGGAGGGTGGAATGAGCAGTTCTTC. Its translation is CSVGSLAGGWNEQFF.

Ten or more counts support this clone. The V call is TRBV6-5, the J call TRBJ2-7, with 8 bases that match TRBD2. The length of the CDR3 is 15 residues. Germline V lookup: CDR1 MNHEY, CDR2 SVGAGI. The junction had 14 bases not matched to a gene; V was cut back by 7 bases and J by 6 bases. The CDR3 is CASTRMDGRAVEQYF. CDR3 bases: TGTGCCAGCACCAGAATGGACGGGAGGGCCGTCGAGCAGTACTTC.

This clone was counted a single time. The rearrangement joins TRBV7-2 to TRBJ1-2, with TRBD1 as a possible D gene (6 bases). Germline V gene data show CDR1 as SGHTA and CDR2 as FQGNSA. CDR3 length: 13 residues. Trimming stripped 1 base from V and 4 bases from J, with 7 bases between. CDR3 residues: CASSLGRGYGYTF. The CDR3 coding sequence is TGTGCCAGCAGCTTAGGCAGGGGCTATGGCTACACCTTC.

CDR3 nucleotides: TGTGCCAGCAGTGAGCTTGGGACAGCCTACAATCAGCCCCAGCATTTT. This gives the protein CASSELGTAYNQPQHF. The rearrangement links TRBV2 to TRBJ1-5; 7 bases map to TRBD1. Germline V gene sequence: CDR1 SNHLY, CDR2 FYNNEI. This CDR3 has 16 amino acids. The trim removed 3 bases at V and 3 bases at J, leaving 8 bases unmatched.

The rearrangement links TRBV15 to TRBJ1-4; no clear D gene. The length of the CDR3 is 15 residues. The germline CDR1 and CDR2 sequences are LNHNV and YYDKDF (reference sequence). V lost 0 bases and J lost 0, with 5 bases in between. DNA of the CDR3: TGTGCCACCAGCAGAGATGTAGCAACTAATGAAAAACTGTTTTTT. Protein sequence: CATSRDVATNEKLFF.

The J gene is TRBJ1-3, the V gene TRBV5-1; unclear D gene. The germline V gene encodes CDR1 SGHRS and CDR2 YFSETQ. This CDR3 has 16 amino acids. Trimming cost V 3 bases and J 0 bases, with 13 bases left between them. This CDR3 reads CASSSAGLSSGNTIYF. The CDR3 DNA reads TGCGCCAGCAGCTCGGCCGGACTCAGCTCTGGAAACACCATATATTTT. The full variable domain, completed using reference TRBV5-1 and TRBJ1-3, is KAGVTQTPRYLIKTRGQQVTLSCSPISGHRSVSWYQQTPGQGLQFLFEYFSETQRNKGNFPGRFSGRQFSNSRSEMNVSTLELGDSALYLCASSSAGLSSGNTIYFGEGSWLTVV.